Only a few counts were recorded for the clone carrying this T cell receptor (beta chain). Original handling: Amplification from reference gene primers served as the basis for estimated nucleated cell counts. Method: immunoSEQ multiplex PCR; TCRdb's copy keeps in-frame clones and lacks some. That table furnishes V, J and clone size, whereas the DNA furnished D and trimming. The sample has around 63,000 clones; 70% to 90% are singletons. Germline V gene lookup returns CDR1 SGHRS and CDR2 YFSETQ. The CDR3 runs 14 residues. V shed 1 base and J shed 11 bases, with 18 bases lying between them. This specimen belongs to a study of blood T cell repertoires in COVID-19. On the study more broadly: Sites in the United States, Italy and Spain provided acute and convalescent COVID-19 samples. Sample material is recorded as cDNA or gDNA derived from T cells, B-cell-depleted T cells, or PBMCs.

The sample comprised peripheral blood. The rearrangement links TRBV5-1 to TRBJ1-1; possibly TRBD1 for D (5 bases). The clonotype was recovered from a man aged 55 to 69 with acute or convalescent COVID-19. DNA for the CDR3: TGCGCCAGCAGCTTGATCGGGGGGGATGTTGGTGCTTTCTTT. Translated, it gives CASSLIGGDVGAFF.